The 11 T cell receptor beta chains reported below all come from one sample, sequenced in a study of shared clonotypes between healthy human individuals. Measured with immunoSEQ multiplex PCR; TCRdb has only the in-frame clones, and not every one. The data hold millions of clones, with roughly 93% observed a single time. The sequenced sample consisted of naive CD4+ T cells from PBMCs. As to subset: CD45RA+ positively selected. These receptors all come from a man younger than 35 in good health. Some clones in this sample may be carry-over from other donors' samples.

DNA for the CDR3: TGTGCCAGCAAGAAGACTAGCGGCTCCTACGAGCAGTACTTC. Its protein is CASKKTSGSYEQYF. This chain connects TRBV6-1 to TRBJ2-7; 9 bases map to TRBD2. Germline V gene data show CDR1 as MNHNS and CDR2 as SASEGT. This CDR3 is 14 amino acids long. The J segment lost 0 bases and the V segment lost 7 bases, leaving 4 bases of the junction unmatched.

J is TRBJ1-2 and V is TRBV6-5; 10 nucleotides line up with TRBD1. V lost 5 bases and J lost 5; bases outside the gene matches: 8. Per germline, CDR1 MNHEY and CDR2 SVGAGI. The CDR3 totals 15 residues. The CDR3 spells CASSAPGTGVYGYTF. The CDR3, as DNA: TGTGCCAGCAGTGCTCCCGGGACAGGGGTGTATGGCTACACCTTC.

The chain links TRBV28 to TRBJ1-2; TRBD1 matches 8 bases. Per germline, CDR1 MDHEN and CDR2 SYDVKM. There are 14 residues in the CDR3. V shed 6 bases, J shed 7 bases, and the junction held 10 bases outside the gene matches. CDR3 amino acids: CASRPGQGVGGYTF. CDR3 DNA sequence: TGTGCCAGCAGACCTGGACAGGGAGTGGGTGGCTACACCTTC.

The rearrangement joins TRBV9 to TRBJ2-3; maybe TRBD2 (5 bases). CDR3 length: 14 amino acids. Germline CDR1 is SGDLS and CDR2 is YYNGEE. Trimming cost V 4 bases and J 6 bases, with 15 bases left between them. CDR3 loop: CASSREKASDTQYF. In DNA form, the CDR3 reads TGTGCCAGCAGCAGGGAGAAGGCGTCGGATACGCAGTATTTT.

CDR3 sequence reads: CASSFAGDGNTIYF. CDR3 DNA: TGCGCCAGCAGCTTCGCAGGGGACGGAAACACCATATATTTT. V usage is TRBV5-1 and J usage is TRBJ1-3, with D possibly being TRBD1 (6 bases). V lost 2 bases, J lost 4 bases, and 10 bases lay in between. The CDR3 consists of 14 residues. CDR1 and CDR2 (germline): SGHRS, YFSETQ.

This rearrangement joins TRBV21-1 to TRBJ1-2. TRBV21-1 is assigned pseudogene status. The CDR3 length is 14 residues. CDR3 region: CASSKVAGRSGYTF. The CDR3, as DNA: TGTGCCAGCAGCAAAGTCGCCGGACGGAGTGGCTACACCTTC.

This clone appeared a few times. The sample carries other DNA sequences with the same CDR3. This rearrangement joins TRBV20-1 to TRBJ2-1; D gene unclear. This CDR3 is 10 amino acids long. Germline lookup yields CDR1 DFQATT and CDR2 SNEGSKA (reference sequence). V lost 1 base, J lost 6 bases, and 1 base lay in between. CDR3 amino acids: CSARVNEQFF. The CDR3 coding sequence is TGCAGTGCTAGAGTCAATGAGCAGTTCTTC.

This clone was observed once. The V gene is TRBV5-4, the J gene TRBJ1-2; D not resolved. The CDR3 has 14 amino acids. The germline V and J ends were trimmed by 4 bases and 2 bases, with 12 bases remaining between them. Germline loops: CDR1 SGHNT, CDR2 YYREEE (reference sequence). The CDR3, as DNA: TGTGCCAGCAGCCGTACCGTGGACAACTATGGCTACACCTTC. Encoded protein: CASSRTVDNYGYTF.

This chain joins TRBV18 and TRBJ2-5; D might be TRBD1 or TRBD2, each matching 5 bases. CDR3 length: 15 residues. V shed 8 bases and J shed 5 bases, with 21 bases lying between them. Germline V gives CDR1 KGHSH, CDR2 LQKENI. For the CDR3, the DNA is TGTGCCAGCCGAATCCGGGACGGCAGGACGGAGACCCAGTACTTC. It specifies CASRIRDGRTETQYF.

The V and J genes are TRBV28 and TRBJ1-2, with a possible D match to TRBD1 (5 bases). Trimming took off 5 bases at V and 0 bases at J, with 13 bases between the two ends. The germline gives CDR1 MDHEN, CDR2 SYDVKM. CDR3 size: 15 residues. The CDR3 sequence is CASSIRQKSNYGYTF. The CDR3 nucleotides read TGTGCCAGCAGTATACGACAGAAATCTAACTATGGCTACACCTTC.

This clone was seen once. This sequence joins TRBV7-3 and TRBJ2-3; D is undetermined. CDR3 length: 14 residues. The germline CDR1 and CDR2 sequences are SGHTA and FQGTGA. V gave up 0 bases and J gave up 5 bases, with 9 bases separating them. As DNA, the CDR3 is TGTGCCAGCAGCTTAACGACCCAAGGAGATACGCAGTATTTT. Protein product: CASSLTTQGDTQYF.